This T cell receptor beta chain appears in the sequencing data of a study of CD8+CD57+ T cells in acquired aplastic anemia. For the study at large: Sorting CD4+ and CD8+ cells gave DNA averaging 3.2 ug.

This clonotype was recorded many times. Its antigen is undetermined. V was pared by 4 bases and J by 7 bases, with 20 bases between. The CDR3 loop spans 15 amino acids. Per germline, CDR1 SGHNT and CDR2 YYREEE (reference sequence). Findings and limits, study-wide: The same twenty-nine CD8+ CDR3 sequences occurred in patients and in controls.

CDR3 and TCR beta VDJ profiling relied on genomic DNA as the template. From the reads, TCRdb called clonotypes with MiXCR, one entry per CDR3 protein. The data contain approximately 180,000 distinct CDR3 sequences, about half of them singletons. Sequencing involved patients with CD8+CD57+ cell expansion previously shown by flow cytometry. The sequencing sample was made of sorted CD4+, CD8+, or CD8+CD57+ T cells (not recorded which) from PBMCs. The TCR comes from a human donor with aplastic anemia. The gene calls are TRBV5-4 and TRBJ2-5, with D hard to call. CDR3 loop: CASSIAQQPQSTQYF. CDR3 coding DNA: TGTGCCAGCAGCATCGCCCAACAGCCCCAGTCGACCCAGTACTTC. The complete variable domain, with remaining parts taken from reference TRBV5-4 and TRBJ2-5, reads ETGVTQSPTHLIKTRGQQVTLRCSSQSGHNTVSWYQQALGQGPQFIFQYYREEENGRGNFPPRFSGLQFPNYSSELNVNALELDDSALYLCASSIAQQPQSTQYFGPGTRLLVL.